This T cell receptor (beta chain) was identified in a study of blood T cell repertoires in COVID-19. Looking at the study overall: Before being deemed recovered, Cohort 3 donors had two negative PCRs, clearance, or symptom resolution. Acute and convalescent COVID-19 specimens originated in the United States, Italy and Spain.

The CDR3 consists of 16 residues. After removal of 1 base from V and 3 bases from J, the junction contained 3 bases not matched to a gene. Germline V CDR1 and CDR2: SGHRS, YFSETQ. Libraries were prepared by immunoSEQ multiplex PCR; TCRdb keeps only in-frame clonotypes and omits some of them. The sample shows more than 300,000 clones, around 87% of them seen only once. The V call is TRBV5-1, the J call TRBJ2-2; 10 positions agree with TRBD2. This receptor was identified in a middle-aged man in a cohort exposed to, infected with or recovered from COVID-19 (not recorded which). The sample was PBMCs or T cells enriched from blood (not recorded which). This CDR3 reads CASSLRLAGDTGELFF. The DNA of the CDR3 is TGCGCCAGCAGCTTGAGGCTAGCGGGAGACACCGGGGAGCTGTTTTTT.